This TCR beta chain was documented in a study of blood T cell repertoires in COVID-19. Study background: Acute and convalescent COVID-19 samples came from the United States, Italy and Spain. T cells, B-cell-depleted T cells, or PBMCs supplied cDNA or gDNA.

Per the study methods: It was from reference gene primer amplification that nucleated cell counts were estimated. This table comes from immunoSEQ multiplex PCR, and its TCRdb copy is limited to in-frame clones, with some not included. V and J calls and clone size follow that table, whereas D and trimming were derived from the DNA. Of fewer than 450,000 clones in the sample, approximately 88% were seen once. This TCR was recovered from a woman between 50 and 59 years old with COVID-19, enrolled during active disease. The material sequenced was peripheral blood.

The CDR3 sequence: CASSLGFSAESLNYGYTF. CDR3 in DNA: TGCGCCAGCAGCTTGGGATTTTCCGCCGAGAGCCTAAACTATGGCTACACCTTC. This chain links TRBV5-1 with TRBJ1-2, with unresolved D. The germline gives CDR1 SGHRS, CDR2 YFSETQ. The CDR3 contains 18 residues. The V end was cut by 0 bases, the J end by 2 bases, with 20 bases between.